These 13 T cell receptor beta chains were all obtained from the same sample, sequenced in a study of graft-versus-host responses after intestinal transplantation. Only in-frame clones appear in the TCRdb table, and some are missing; sequencing was by immunoSEQ multiplex PCR. There are fewer than 20,000 clones in the sample; 38% occur only once, and around 0.82% lies in the top ten. The source material was alloreactive CD4+ T cells from a mixed lymphocyte reaction culture, sampled before intestinal transplant. The subset is: CFSE-low proliferating T cells sorted from approximately 6-day pre-transplant mixed lymphocyte reaction (GvH or HvG direction). Source of these receptors: a human patient who received an intestinal transplant.

This chain connects TRBV11-3 to TRBJ2-7; D assignment may be TRBD1 or TRBD2 (5 bases each). There are 18 residues in the CDR3. Per germline, CDR1 SGHNT and CDR2 YENEEA. The V end was cut by 5 bases, the J end by 5 bases, with 28 bases between. The CDR3 DNA reads TGTGCCAGCAGCCCCTGTTGCTTGGGACCTCCCGGATCTAACGAGCAGTACTTC. It specifies CASSPCCLGPPGSNEQYF.

The V call is TRBV10-1, the J call TRBJ2-5; TRBD1 matches 9 bases. V was pared by 0 bases and J by 4 bases, with 9 bases of the junction left unmatched. The CDR3 contains 17 residues. The germline CDR1 and CDR2 sequences are WNHNN and SYGVQD (reference sequence). The CDR3 sequence is CASSESSRTGVLETQYF. The DNA for the CDR3 is TGCGCCAGCAGTGAGTCGTCAAGGACAGGGGTTTTAGAGACCCAGTACTTC.

The V call is TRBV6-1, the J call TRBJ1-4, with TRBD1 matching over 8 bases. The length of the CDR3 is 15 residues. J lost 8 bases, V lost 5 bases, and 10 bases had no gene match. Per germline, CDR1 MNHNS and CDR2 SASEGT. The CDR3 region has the DNA TGTGCCAGCAGTTCTTTTGGGACAGGTTTCGAAAAACTGTTTTTT. Translating it yields CASSSFGTGFEKLFF.

The table lists this clone with a few counts. The sample holds other DNA sequences that translate to the same CDR3. The J gene is TRBJ2-7, the V gene TRBV11-3; D perhaps matches TRBD1 (6 bases). Trimming took off 2 bases at V and 8 bases at J, with 7 bases between the two ends. The CDR3 has 11 amino acids. In germline, CDR1 is SGHNT, CDR2 YENEEA. The chain's CDR3 is CASSLQGKQYF. The CDR3 DNA sequence: TGTGCCAGCAGCTTACAGGGGAAGCAGTACTTC.

The rearrangement joins TRBV19 to TRBJ1-4; D remains unclear. Trimming removed 3 bases from V and 7 bases from J, with 9 bases in between. Germline CDR1 reads LNHDA; CDR2 reads SQIVND (reference sequence). This CDR3 has 13 amino acids. CDR3 sequence: CASSMVQFEKLFF. The CDR3 DNA follows: TGTGCCAGTAGTATGGTCCAGTTTGAAAAACTGTTTTTT.

The chain employs TRBV19 and TRBJ1-1; 10 positions agree with TRBD1. The germline V gene encodes CDR1 LNHDA and CDR2 SQIVND (reference sequence). The CDR3 runs 14 residues. With 3 bases clipped from V and 4 bases from J, the junction kept 2 bases outside the gene matches. CDR3 nucleotides: TGTGCCAGTAGTATTCGACAGGGGGCCACTGAAGCTTTCTTT. It encodes CASSIRQGATEAFF.

The chain recombines TRBV5-4 with TRBJ2-2; D is undetermined. The germline V and J ends were trimmed by 0 bases and 6 bases, with 9 bases remaining between them. The CDR3 is 14 residues long. Germline V gene lookup returns CDR1 SGHNT and CDR2 YYREEE (reference sequence). This chain's CDR3 is CASSLAGAAGELFF. Written as DNA, the CDR3 is TGTGCCAGCAGCTTGGCCGGTGCGGCCGGGGAGCTGTTTTTT.

The chain recombines TRBV2 with TRBJ2-3; D gene ambiguous. With 6 bases removed from V and 8 bases from J, the gap between germline ends came to 9 bases. The germline V gene has CDR1 SNHLY and CDR2 FYNNEI. This CDR3 is built from 11 residues. DNA of the CDR3: TGTGCCAGCAGCCCAGAGTTTACGCAGTATTTT. This gives the protein CASSPEFTQYF. Together with reference TRBV2 and TRBJ2-3, the CDR3 gives the full variable domain: EPEVTQTPSHQVTQMGQEVILRCVPISNHLYFYWYRQILGQKVEFLVSFYNNEISEKSEIFDDQFSVERPDGSNFTLKIRSTKLEDSAMYFCASSPEFTQYFGPGTRLTVL.

This clone was picked up a small number of times. CDR3 nucleotide sequence: TGCGCCAGCAGCCAAGTGGGTACCCGAACCTACGAGCAGTACTTC. It codes for CASSQVGTRTYEQYF. The rearrangement links TRBV4-1 to TRBJ2-7; D call uncertain. Per germline, CDR1 MGHRA and CDR2 YSYEKL. This CDR3 contains 15 residues. V lost 1 base and J lost 2, with 12 bases in between.

This clone occurred a few times. One end of the junction varies from germline; a read error may be responsible. This chain joins TRBV6-1 and TRBJ2-3, with 7 bases that match TRBD2. Germline lookup yields CDR1 MNHNS and CDR2 SASEGT. This CDR3 has 8 residues. The CDR3 loop reads CASPRGGF. Written as DNA, the CDR3 is TGTGCCAGCCCACGCGGGGGTTTT.

This clone came up a few times. This rearrangement joins TRBV6-5 to TRBJ2-1, with 9 bases aligning to TRBD1. Germline-derived CDR1 and CDR2 are MNHEY and SVGAGI. V gave up 8 bases and J gave up 9 bases; unmatched junction bases: 14. The CDR3 extends over 15 amino acids. The CDR3 here is CASGRGDRVGGEQFF. CDR3 coding DNA: TGTGCCAGCGGTCGGGGGGACAGGGTTGGTGGTGAGCAGTTCTTC.

This clone was detected a few times. The rearrangement links TRBV5-4 to TRBJ1-4; D call uncertain. The V gene lost 2 bases and the J gene lost 8 bases, with 16 bases spanning the gap. Germline V gene lookup returns CDR1 SGHNT and CDR2 YYREEE (reference sequence). This CDR3 is 15 amino acids long. CDR3 residues: CASSLDPGRREKLFF. The DNA for the CDR3 is TGTGCCAGCAGCTTAGATCCCGGACGGCGGGAAAAACTGTTTTTT.

This clone was counted between two and nine times. The V call is TRBV5-4, the J call TRBJ2-7, with D perhaps assigned TRBD1 or TRBD2 (5 bases each). Germline loops: CDR1 SGHNT, CDR2 YYREEE (reference sequence). This CDR3 is built from 15 residues. Trimming removed 1 base from V and 0 bases from J, with 11 bases in between. The CDR3 DNA reads as TGTGCCAGCAGCTTGCCGGGGCAGCCCTCCTACGAGCAGTACTTC. Translation: CASSLPGQPSYEQYF.